The clone carrying this TCR beta chain was recorded many times. The library was built from roughly 400 ng RNA with molecular barcoded adaptors for alpha/delta and beta/gamma chains. TCRdb reanalysed the reads using MiXCR and keeps one entry per CDR3 protein. Altogether more than 45,000 distinct CDR3 sequences are present, more than 9% being singletons, with the ten largest covering 16%. The data originate from a study of read filtering for tumor transcriptome and immune sequencing. This receptor was identified in a donor at least 40 years old with multiple myeloma. Source material: a population of CD138-negative cells sorted from bone marrow.

CDR3 residues: CASSLESGRGYNEQFF. The CDR3 DNA is TGTGCCAGCAGCTTAGAATCGGGGAGGGGATACAATGAGCAGTTCTTC. The chain is built from TRBV7-3 and TRBJ2-1; TRBD2 matches at 7 bases. V lost 2 bases and J lost 4; bases outside the gene matches: 8. The CDR3 totals 16 residues. Germline V gives CDR1 SGHTA, CDR2 FQGTGA.